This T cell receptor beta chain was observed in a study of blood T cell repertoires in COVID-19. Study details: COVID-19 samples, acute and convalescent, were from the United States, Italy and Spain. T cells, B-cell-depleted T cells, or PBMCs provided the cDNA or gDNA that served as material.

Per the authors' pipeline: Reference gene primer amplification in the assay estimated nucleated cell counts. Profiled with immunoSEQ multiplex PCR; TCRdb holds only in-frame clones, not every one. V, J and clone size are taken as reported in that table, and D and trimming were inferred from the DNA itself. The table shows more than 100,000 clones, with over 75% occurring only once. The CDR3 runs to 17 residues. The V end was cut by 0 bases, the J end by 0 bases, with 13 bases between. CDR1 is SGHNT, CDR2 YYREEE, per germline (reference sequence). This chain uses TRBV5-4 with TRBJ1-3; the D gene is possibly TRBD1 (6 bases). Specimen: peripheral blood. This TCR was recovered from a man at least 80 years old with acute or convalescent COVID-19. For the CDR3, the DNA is TGTGCCAGCAGCTTGGGAACAGGGTTGAGCTCTGGAAACACCATATATTTT. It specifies CASSLGTGLSSGNTIYF.